This paragraph reports one T cell receptor beta chain. What it binds is not known. Germline V lookup: CDR1 LNHDA, CDR2 SQIVND (reference sequence). This CDR3 spans 13 amino acids. The junction had 6 bases not matched to a gene; V was cut back by 5 bases and J by 6 bases. This sample was included in a study of T cell responses to AZD1222 COVID-19 vaccine. Study findings and constraints: Elevations in Spike-specific TCR breadth and depth followed administration of two AZD1222 doses.

Clones were read by immunoSEQ multiplex PCR, and TCRdb kept only the in-frame ones, dropping some. This sample has approximately 180,000 clones, with about 93% found just once. This TCR was recovered from an adult who received the MenACWY meningococcal vaccine as a control. The material sequenced was peripheral blood, taken 28 days after the second dose of the MenACWY control vaccine. J is TRBJ1-1 and V is TRBV19; 7 nucleotides line up with TRBD1. The CDR3: CASSVDRVAEAFF. DNA for the CDR3: TGTGCCAGTAGTGTTGACAGGGTTGCTGAAGCTTTCTTT.